These T cell receptor beta chains were read from a single sample in a study of shared clonotypes between healthy human individuals. TCRdb keeps only in-frame clones here, not all; method: immunoSEQ multiplex PCR. The sample includes about 580,000 clones, roughly 98% of them seen just once. What was sequenced was naive CD8+ T cells sorted from blood. These receptors came from a man aged 25-45 years in good health. Each CDR3 is given with its conserved first and last residue. The D gene is left open where the match is weak. Where a row states a size, it is once, few, many or the class of an expanded clone; other rows omit it.

D: -
size: -
V: TRBV14
J: TRBJ2-7
CDR3: CASGVRDGNYEQYF
DNA: TGTGCCAGCGGGGTGAGGGACGGGAACTACGAGCAGTACTTC

D: -
size: -
V: TRBV27
J: TRBJ2-7
CDR3: CASSFTEGGYEQYF
DNA: TGTGCCAGCAGTTTCACGGAGGGTGGCTACGAGCAGTACTTC

D: -
size: -
V: TRBV7-9
J: TRBJ2-7
CDR3: CASSLGPGTNPYEQYF
DNA: TGTGCCAGCAGCTTAGGCCCCGGGACAAACCCCTACGAGCAGTACTTC

D: -
size: -
V: TRBV25-1
J: TRBJ2-3
CDR3: CATIYTDTQYF
DNA: TGTGCCACCATCTACACAGATACGCAGTATTTT

D: -
size: -
V: TRBV4-1
J: TRBJ2-7
CDR3: CASSQELTTYEQYF
DNA: TGCGCCAGCAGCCAAGAATTGACTACCTACGAGCAGTACTTC

D: TRBD2
size: once
V: TRBV5-1
J: TRBJ2-1
CDR3: CASSLDILTSGRAAEQFF
DNA: TGCGCCAGCAGCTTGGACATCTTGACTAGCGGGAGGGCCGCTGAGCAGTTCTTC

D: TRBD2
size: -
V: TRBV2
J: TRBJ2-3
CDR3: CASNRAAGGHTDTQYF
DNA: TGTGCCAGCAACCGGGCAGCGGGAGGGCACACAGATACGCAGTATTTT

D: -
size: -
V: TRBV9
J: TRBJ1-2
CDR3: CASSGTPEGYTF
DNA: TGTGCCAGCAGCGGGACCCCGGAGGGCTACACCTTC

D: -
size: -
V: TRBV9
J: TRBJ2-7
CDR3: CASSVGDFVYEQYF
DNA: TGTGCCAGCAGCGTAGGGGATTTCGTATACGAGCAGTACTTC

D: TRBD1
size: -
V: TRBV2
J: TRBJ1-4
CDR3: CASSDRQGLNEKLFF
DNA: TGTGCCAGCAGTGACCGACAGGGGCTTAATGAAAAACTGTTTTTT

D: TRBD2
size: -
V: TRBV7-2
J: TRBJ2-7
CDR3: CASSFRSSGSYEQYF
DNA: TGTGCCAGCAGCTTTCGTTCTAGCGGGAGTTACGAGCAGTACTTC

D: -
size: once
V: TRBV28
J: TRBJ1-1
CDR3: CASRPAWLNTEAFF
DNA: TGTGCCAGCAGGCCCGCGTGGCTGAACACTGAAGCTTTCTTT

D: -
size: -
V: TRBV25-1
J: TRBJ1-2
CDR3: CASSESGANYGYTF
DNA: TGTGCCAGCAGTGAATCCGGAGCTAACTATGGCTACACCTTC

D: -
size: -
V: TRBV7-9
J: TRBJ2-7
CDR3: CASSLKVDKTYEQYF
DNA: TGTGCCAGCAGTCTTAAGGTTGACAAAACCTACGAGCAGTACTTC

D: -
size: -
V: TRBV18
J: TRBJ2-7
CDR3: CASSPTRGISSYEQYF
DNA: TGTGCCAGCTCCCCGACCAGGGGTATCAGCTCCTACGAGCAGTACTTC

D: TRBD1
size: -
V: TRBV4-3
J: TRBJ1-1
CDR3: CASRQLGDSEAFF
DNA: TGCGCCAGCAGACAACTCGGGGACAGCGAAGCTTTCTTT

D: -
size: -
V: TRBV7-9
J: TRBJ2-2
CDR3: CASSLALVGRTGELFF
DNA: TGTGCCAGCAGCTTAGCGCTAGTAGGGCGGACCGGGGAGCTGTTTTTT

D: -
size: -
V: TRBV6-1
J: TRBJ2-7
CDR3: CASSESGLAYEQYF
DNA: TGTGCCAGCAGTGAATCGGGCCTCGCCTACGAGCAGTACTTC

D: -
size: -
V: TRBV27
J: TRBJ2-7
CDR3: CASSLRGSEQYF
DNA: TGTGCCAGCAGTTTAAGAGGGAGCGAGCAGTACTTC

D: TRBD1
size: -
V: TRBV9
J: TRBJ1-1
CDR3: CASSEDREGTEAFF
DNA: TGTGCCAGCAGCGAAGACAGGGAGGGCACTGAAGCTTTCTTT

D: -
size: -
V: TRBV4-2
J: TRBJ1-3
CDR3: CASSQISDGSGNTIYF
DNA: TGTGCCAGCAGCCAAATTTCCGACGGTAGTGGAAACACCATATATTTT

D: -
size: -
V: TRBV4-2
J: TRBJ1-1
CDR3: CASSHGTVNTEAFF
DNA: TGTGCCAGCAGCCATGGGACGGTGAACACTGAAGCTTTCTTT

D: -
size: -
V: TRBV6-5
J: TRBJ1-1
CDR3: CASRIGGDTEAFF
DNA: TGTGCCAGCAGAATCGGGGGGGACACTGAAGCTTTCTTT

D: TRBD2
size: -
V: TRBV7-9
J: TRBJ2-2
CDR3: CASRQWTSENTGELFF
DNA: TGTGCCAGCAGACAATGGACTAGCGAGAACACCGGGGAGCTGTTTTTT

D: TRBD1
size: -
V: TRBV6-6
J: TRBJ2-5
CDR3: CASTHSTGGETQYF
DNA: TGTGCCAGCACTCACTCGACAGGGGGGGAGACCCAGTACTTC